The entry below gives a single T cell receptor beta chain sequence along with its context. Its antigen is still unknown. No per-base quality is available; no much larger clone lies one base away. The data were taken from a study of blood T cell repertoires in COVID-19 (dated by TCRdb to 2019 to 2021). For the wider study: The collaborator samples originated in the United States, Italy and Spain and spanned the acute and convalescent phases of COVID-19. The dataset comprised deeply sampled blood TCRbeta repertoires from subjects exposed to, actively infected with, or recovered from COVID-19. The samples were drawn from the first 160 participants of the ongoing ImmuneRACE study and from over 950 subjects provided by 6 global collaborators. Nearly every sample came with metadata listing a de-identified subject ID, COVID-19 status, age in years and sex. Where available, HLA class I and class II types were taken from metadata supplied by the sample provider and were not determined by assay-based typing. The prospective study material was composed of cDNA or gDNA derived from T cells, B-cell-depleted T cells, or PBMCs. A freely available public database, intended as a resource for researchers studying the immune response to SARS-CoV-2, is where the repertoires were released.

TCRbeta CDR3 regions were amplified from genomic DNA using the immunoSEQ Assay, a bias-controlled multiplex PCR. As for how the authors treated the data: Nucleated cell counts per sample were estimated from amplification of reference gene primers within the assay. To quantify the absolute abundance of each unique TCRbeta CDR3 rearrangement, sequence reads were collapsed and filtered. For each sample, productive Simpson clonality was calculated by taking the square root of Simpson's diversity index across productive rearrangements. TCRdb carries this immuneACCESS record with in-frame sequences only. Its versions omit some clonotypes, under half of them owing to an unresolved V gene in the studies checked, with the rest unexplained. The V and J calls and clone size come from that table; D and trimming were worked out from the DNA. The sample table shows fewer than 350,000 clones, and about nine tenths are seen once. The ten top clones hold about 8.6% of the sample.

Overall study outcomes, separate from this receptor: The quantity of clinical and demographic metadata differed by source and by participant and was supplied without curation.

Trimming takes 1 base off V and 7 bases off J; junction bases not matched to a gene: 9. Via the germline V gene (reference sequence), CDR1 is SGHAT and CDR2 FQDESV. The CDR3, from cysteine to phenylalanine, totals 15 residues. Of the read, only the CDR3 DNA is kept; its 45 bases are in frame from base 1. Each collaborating institution followed its own protocols to collect whole blood in K2EDTA tubes. For TCRbeta analysis, collaborators shipped samples as frozen whole blood, isolated PBMCs, or DNA extracted from either of those sample types. The sample was peripheral blood. This receptor was obtained from a middle-aged man with active or convalescent COVID-19. The chain joins TRBV11-1 to TRBJ1-2; 7 junctional bases match TRBD1. The CDR3 has the sequence CASSLEDSRTGGYTF. The nucleotides are TGTGCCAGCAGCTTAGAAGATAGCAGGACAGGTGGCTACACCTTC.